These 20 T cell receptor beta chains share one sample of origin, sequenced in a study of shared clonotypes between healthy human individuals. The assay was immunoSEQ multiplex PCR, and TCRdb's table has in-frame clones only and misses some. The top ten clones hold more than 0.12% of a sample with a few million clones, more than 80% of them seen once. Sequencing was carried out using naive CD4+ T cells sorted from blood. The subset denotes: CD45RA+ positively selected. These receptors were obtained from a man younger than 35 in good health.

Worth noting for this clone: Within the sample, other DNA sequences also encode this same CDR3. The V and J genes are TRBV10-3 and TRBJ2-3; 12 nucleotides align to TRBD2. Germline CDR1 is ENHRY and CDR2 is SYGVKD. V lost 0 bases, J lost 3 bases, and 1 base stayed unmatched. CDR3 size: 16 residues. In DNA, the CDR3 is TGTGCCATCAGTGAGTCCACTAGCGGGGGGACAGATACGCAGTATTTT. It is translated as CAISESTSGGTDTQYF.

A note on this clone: In the same sample, other DNA sequences code for this CDR3. V gene TRBV5-1 combines with J gene TRBJ1-4, with no clear D. Between the trimmed V and J ends, which lost 0 bases and 4 bases, there was a span of 7 bases. Germline V lookup: CDR1 SGHRS, CDR2 YFSETQ. The length of the CDR3 is 14 residues. In DNA, the CDR3 is TGCGCCAGCAGCTTGGGCGGTGGTAATGAAAAACTGTTTTTT. It is translated as CASSLGGGNEKLFF.

This chain joins TRBV6-1 and TRBJ1-3; a possible D gene is TRBD1 (5 bases). The CDR3 has 13 amino acids. Germline CDR1 and CDR2: MNHNS and SASEGT. Trimming removed 8 bases at V and 6 bases at J, with 14 bases between. The CDR3 spells CASRGIFENTIYF. The CDR3, as DNA: TGTGCCAGCCGGGGGATCTTCGAAAACACCATATATTTT.

J is TRBJ2-7 and V is TRBV4-1; a possible D gene is TRBD1 (6 bases). Trimming removed 2 bases from V and 1 base from J, with 9 bases in between. Germline V gene sequence: CDR1 MGHRA, CDR2 YSYEKL. The CDR3 has 14 residues. CDR3 protein: CASSQRDISYEQYF. CDR3 nucleotide sequence: TGCGCCAGCAGCCAAAGGGACATTTCCTACGAGCAGTACTTC.

CDR3 protein: CAISEPQTGPQGYTF. The DNA of the CDR3 is TGTGCCATCAGTGAGCCCCAGACGGGCCCCCAGGGCTACACCTTC. The chain joins TRBV10-3 to TRBJ1-2; D not resolved. The CDR3 runs to 15 residues. Germline V gene sequence: CDR1 ENHRY, CDR2 SYGVKD. The V gene lost 2 bases and the J gene lost 8 bases, with 18 bases spanning the gap.

This chain joins TRBV30 and TRBJ2-2, with no clear D. The CDR3 extends over 14 amino acids. Germline CDR1 is GTSNPN and CDR2 is SVGIG (reference sequence). Trimming took off 2 bases at V and 4 bases at J, with 11 bases between the two ends. This CDR3 is CAWSKTMGTGELFF. CDR3 nucleotides: TGTGCCTGGAGTAAGACCATGGGCACCGGGGAGCTGTTTTTT.

The gene calls are TRBV7-2 and TRBJ2-1; no firm D call. The CDR3 is 12 residues long. Germline CDR1 is SGHTA and CDR2 is FQGNSA. The germline V and J ends were trimmed by 0 bases and 10 bases, with 7 bases remaining between them. CDR3: CASSLATQEQFF. The CDR3 coding sequence is TGTGCCAGCAGCTTAGCGACGCAAGAGCAGTTCTTC.

The chain carries TRBV28 and TRBJ1-5, with D uncertain. V gave up 6 bases and J gave up 0 bases, with 15 bases separating them. The germline CDR1 and CDR2 sequences are MDHEN and SYDVKM. The CDR3 totals 16 residues. The CDR3 spells CASSPVDSVSNQPQHF. The CDR3 DNA reads TGTGCCAGCAGCCCGGTAGACTCCGTTAGCAATCAGCCCCAGCATTTT.

The genes are TRBV6-1 and TRBJ1-2; 11 bases line up with TRBD1. Germline V CDR1 and CDR2: MNHNS, SASEGT. The CDR3 is 15 amino acids. With V trimmed by 10 bases and J by 5 bases, 12 bases remained unmatched. This CDR3 reads CATGQGASEWYGYTF. DNA for the CDR3: TGTGCCACCGGACAGGGGGCCTCTGAGTGGTATGGCTACACCTTC.

The rearrangement links TRBV5-1 to TRBJ2-6; D gene uncertain. CDR3 length: 16 residues. V lost 0 bases and J lost 2, with 9 bases in between. Germline V CDR1 and CDR2: SGHRS, YFSETQ. In nucleotides, the CDR3 is TGCGCCAGCAGCTTGGAGTTCCACACTGGGGCCAACGTCCTGACTTTC. Translation gives CASSLEFHTGANVLTF.

This rearrangement joins TRBV7-3 to TRBJ2-5; D unresolved. CDR1 is SGHTA and CDR2 is FQGTGA in the germline V gene. Trimming left V 8 bases short and J 5 bases short, with 15 bases between. CDR3 length: 13 amino acids. As DNA, the CDR3 is TGTGCCAGCGGCCCCATGGGGTACGAGACCCAGTACTTC. It encodes CASGPMGYETQYF.

This sequence joins TRBV29-1 and TRBJ1-2, with D possibly being TRBD1 (6 bases). V dropped 7 bases and J dropped 1 base, with 16 bases sitting between them. The CDR3 is 14 residues long. Germline loops: CDR1 SQVTM, CDR2 ANQGSEA. The DNA of the CDR3 is TGCAGCGCAAGGGGGGGGACCGTTAACTATGGCTACACCTTC. It specifies CSARGGTVNYGYTF.

This clone was detected only a few times. Distinct nucleotide sequences in the sample also encode this CDR3. The V call is TRBV30, the J call TRBJ1-2; 9 bases fit TRBD1. Per germline, CDR1 GTSNPN and CDR2 SVGIG (reference sequence). With V trimmed by 3 bases and J by 6 bases, 2 bases remained unmatched. The CDR3 loop spans 12 amino acids. The CDR3 DNA reads TGTGCCTGGAGGGGACAGGGAGATGGCTACACCTTC. It yields the protein CAWRGQGDGYTF.

The chain joins TRBV14 to TRBJ1-6; TRBD1 matches at 8 bases. Per germline, CDR1 SGHDN and CDR2 FVKESK. V shed 4 bases and J 9 bases; nucleotides not matched to a gene: 8. CDR3 size: 15 residues. As DNA, the CDR3 is TGTGCCAGCAGCCCTCGGACAGGGTGGGCTTCACCCCTCCACTTT. Protein product: CASSPRTGWASPLHF.

This clone was detected only once. The chain employs TRBV2 and TRBJ2-3; 8 bases fit TRBD2. CDR1 is SNHLY and CDR2 is FYNNEI in the germline V gene. The ends lost 8 bases at V and 3 bases at J; junction bases unmatched: 7. The CDR3 sequence is 14 residues long. The CDR3 DNA sequence: TGTGCCAGCCAGGAAGCGGGAGTTACAGATACGCAGTATTTT. Translating gives CASQEAGVTDTQYF.

The chain couples TRBV6-1 to TRBJ2-1; 7 bases line up with TRBD1. The V gene end was trimmed by 6 bases and the J gene end by 8 bases; junction bases not matched to a gene: 4. Germline CDR1 and CDR2: MNHNS and SASEGT. The CDR3 consists of 12 residues. DNA for the CDR3: TGTGCCAGCAGGACAGGGTGGGATGAGCAGTTCTTC. As protein: CASRTGWDEQFF.

V is TRBV7-2 and J is TRBJ2-5, with D tentatively TRBD2 (5 bases). Germline V CDR1 and CDR2: SGHTA, FQGNSA. This CDR3 comprises 16 residues. The V and J ends lost 2 bases and 3 bases respectively, with 16 bases between them. The CDR3 protein is CASSLQSGSAKETQYF. CDR3 DNA sequence: TGTGCCAGCAGCTTACAGTCAGGTAGCGCAAAAGAGACCCAGTACTTC.

The J gene is TRBJ1-3, the V gene TRBV5-6, with 9 bases identical to TRBD1. The CDR3 totals 15 residues. Trimming cost V 1 base and J 4 bases; bases outside gene matches: 3. In germline, CDR1 is SGHDT, CDR2 YYEEEE. Written as DNA, the CDR3 is TGTGCCAGCAGCTTGAACAGGGGGCACGGAAACACCATATATTTT. Translated: CASSLNRGHGNTIYF.

The V gene is TRBV7-2, the J gene TRBJ2-7; 9 nucleotides align to TRBD1. Germline V gene lookup returns CDR1 SGHTA and CDR2 FQGNSA. The CDR3 sequence is 17 residues long. The junction had 8 bases not matched to a gene; V was cut back by 2 bases and J by 0 bases. The CDR3 sequence is CASSLRSWTGVSYEQYF. The DNA of the CDR3 is TGTGCCAGCAGCTTACGATCCTGGACAGGGGTCTCCTACGAGCAGTACTTC.

The rearrangement joins TRBV11-3 to TRBJ1-3; possible D gene TRBD1, 6 bases. CDR1 and CDR2 (germline): SGHNT, YENEEA. The germline V and J ends were trimmed by 5 bases and 3 bases, with 14 bases remaining between them. The CDR3 covers 15 residues. The CDR3 region has the DNA TGTGCCAGCAGCGGCAGGGGACAAGATGGAAACACCATATATTTT. The encoded protein is CASSGRGQDGNTIYF.